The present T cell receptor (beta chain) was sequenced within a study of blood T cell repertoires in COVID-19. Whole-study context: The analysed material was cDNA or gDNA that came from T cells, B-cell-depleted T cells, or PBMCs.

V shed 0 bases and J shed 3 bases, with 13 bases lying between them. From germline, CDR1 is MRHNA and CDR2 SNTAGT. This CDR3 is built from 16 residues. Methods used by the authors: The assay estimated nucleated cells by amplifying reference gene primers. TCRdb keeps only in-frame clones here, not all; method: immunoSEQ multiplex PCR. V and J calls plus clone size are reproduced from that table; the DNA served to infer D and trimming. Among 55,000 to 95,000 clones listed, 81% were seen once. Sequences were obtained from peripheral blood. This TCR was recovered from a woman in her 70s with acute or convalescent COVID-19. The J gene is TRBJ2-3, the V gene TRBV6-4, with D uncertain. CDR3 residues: CASSDSGYPPTDTQYF. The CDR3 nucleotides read TGTGCCAGCAGTGACTCGGGCTATCCCCCAACAGATACGCAGTATTTT.